The present T cell receptor beta chain was sequenced within a study of cytomegalovirus exposure and HLA in healthy donors. Use of 60 Vbeta and 13 Jbeta primers characterized the PCR. Some clones are missing from TCRdb's copy, which holds only in-frame ones; the method was immunoSEQ multiplex PCR. The sample carries about 98,000 clones, roughly 76% recorded once. Germline CDR1 MNHNY, CDR2 SVGAGI (reference sequence). The CDR3 runs to 16 residues. The ends lost 5 bases at V and 4 bases at J; junction bases unmatched: 8. The sequenced material came from PBMCs. The J gene is TRBJ2-3, the V gene TRBV6-6; the match to TRBD1 covers 11 bases. This TCR derives from a man aged 45-60 years in good health and CMV-seronegative. The CDR3, as DNA: TGTGCCAGCAGTCCGAGAAGGACAGGGGGCGCAGATACGCAGTATTTT. Amino acid sequence: CASSPRRTGGADTQYF.